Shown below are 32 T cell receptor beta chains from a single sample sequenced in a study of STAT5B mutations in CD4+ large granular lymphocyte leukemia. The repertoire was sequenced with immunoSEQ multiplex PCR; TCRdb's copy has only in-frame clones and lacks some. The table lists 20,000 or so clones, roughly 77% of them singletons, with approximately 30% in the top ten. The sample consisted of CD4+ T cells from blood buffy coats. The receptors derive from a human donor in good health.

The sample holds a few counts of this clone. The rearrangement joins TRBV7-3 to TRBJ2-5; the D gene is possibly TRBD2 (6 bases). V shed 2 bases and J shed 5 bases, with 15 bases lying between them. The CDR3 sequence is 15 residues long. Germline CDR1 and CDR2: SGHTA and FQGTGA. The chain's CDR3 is CASSLWGGIYETQYF. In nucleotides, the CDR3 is TGTGCCAGCAGCTTATGGGGCGGGATTTACGAGACCCAGTACTTC. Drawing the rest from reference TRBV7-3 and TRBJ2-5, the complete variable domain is GAGVSQTPSNKVTEKGKYVELRCDPISGHTALYWYRQSLGQGPEFLIYFQGTGAADDSGLPNDRFFAVRPEGSVSTLKIQRTERGDSAVYLCASSLWGGIYETQYFGPGTRLLVL.

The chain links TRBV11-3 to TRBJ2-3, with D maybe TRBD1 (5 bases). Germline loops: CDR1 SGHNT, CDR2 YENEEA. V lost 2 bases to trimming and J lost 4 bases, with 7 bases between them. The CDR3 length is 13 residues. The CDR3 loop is CASSLRGADTQYF. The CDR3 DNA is TGTGCCAGCAGCTTAAGGGGCGCAGATACGCAGTATTTT.

For the CDR3, the DNA is TGTGCCAGCAGCTTAGATCGCAGGGATGATACGCAGTATTTT. This gives the protein CASSLDRRDDTQYF. The rearrangement uses TRBV11-2 and TRBJ2-3; a weak D match, TRBD1 (5 bases). With 0 bases removed from V and 6 bases from J, the gap between germline ends came to 10 bases. Germline V gene lookup returns CDR1 SGHAT and CDR2 FQNNGV. CDR3 length equals 14 residues.

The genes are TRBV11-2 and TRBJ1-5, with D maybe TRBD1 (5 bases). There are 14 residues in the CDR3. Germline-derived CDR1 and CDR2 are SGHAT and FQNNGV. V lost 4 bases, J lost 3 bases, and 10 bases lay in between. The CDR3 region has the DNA TGTGCCAGCAGCTCGGGGCCTTCCAATCAGCCCCAGCATTTT. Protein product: CASSSGPSNQPQHF.

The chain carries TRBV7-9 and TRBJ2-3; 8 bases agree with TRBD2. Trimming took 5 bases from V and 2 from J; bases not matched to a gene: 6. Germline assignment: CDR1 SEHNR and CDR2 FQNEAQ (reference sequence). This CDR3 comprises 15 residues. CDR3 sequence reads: CASSLTSAPTDTQYF. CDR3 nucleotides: TGTGCCAGCAGCCTGACTAGCGCACCCACAGATACGCAGTATTTT.

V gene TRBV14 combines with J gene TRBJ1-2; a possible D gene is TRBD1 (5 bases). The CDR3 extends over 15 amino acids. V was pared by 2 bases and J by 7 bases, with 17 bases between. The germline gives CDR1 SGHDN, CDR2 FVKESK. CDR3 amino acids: CASSQTTVGVGGYTF. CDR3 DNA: TGTGCCAGCAGCCAAACCACAGTAGGGGTTGGTGGCTACACCTTC.

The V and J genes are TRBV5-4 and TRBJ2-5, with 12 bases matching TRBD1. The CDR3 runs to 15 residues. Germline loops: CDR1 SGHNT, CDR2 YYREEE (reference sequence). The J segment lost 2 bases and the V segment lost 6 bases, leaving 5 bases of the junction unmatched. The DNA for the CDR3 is TGTGCCAGCACCCGGGACAGGGGGCCACAAGAGACCCAGTACTTC. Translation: CASTRDRGPQETQYF.

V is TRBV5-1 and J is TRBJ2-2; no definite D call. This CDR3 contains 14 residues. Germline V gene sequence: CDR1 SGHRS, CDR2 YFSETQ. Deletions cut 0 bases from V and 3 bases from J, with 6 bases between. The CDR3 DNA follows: TGCGCCAGCAGCTTGGTACGGGACACCGGGGAGCTGTTTTTT. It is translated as CASSLVRDTGELFF.

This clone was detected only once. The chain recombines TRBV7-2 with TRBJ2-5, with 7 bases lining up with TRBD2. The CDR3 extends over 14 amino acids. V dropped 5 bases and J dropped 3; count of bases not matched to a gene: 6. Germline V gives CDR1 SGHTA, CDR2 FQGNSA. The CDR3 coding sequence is TGTGCCAGCAGCCCTCAGCGGGGTAAAGAGACCCAGTACTTC. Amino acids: CASSPQRGKETQYF.

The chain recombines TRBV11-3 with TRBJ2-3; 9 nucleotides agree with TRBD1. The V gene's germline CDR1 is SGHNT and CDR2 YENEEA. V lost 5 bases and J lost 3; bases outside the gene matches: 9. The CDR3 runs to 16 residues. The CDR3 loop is CASSPPPDRGTDTQYF. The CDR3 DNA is TGTGCCAGCAGCCCTCCCCCCGACAGGGGGACAGATACGCAGTATTTT.

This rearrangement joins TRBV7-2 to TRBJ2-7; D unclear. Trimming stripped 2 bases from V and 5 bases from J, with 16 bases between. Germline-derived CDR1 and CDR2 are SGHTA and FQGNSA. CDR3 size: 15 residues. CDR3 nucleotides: TGTGCCAGCAGCTTAACTGCCCGGGCGACCCACGAGCAGTACTTC. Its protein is CASSLTARATHEQYF. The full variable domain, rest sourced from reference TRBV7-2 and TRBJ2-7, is GAGVSQSPSNKVTEKGKDVELRCDPISGHTALYWYRQSLGQGLEFLIYFQGNSAPDKSGLPSDRFSAERTGGSVSTLTIQRTQQEDSAVYLCASSLTARATHEQYFGPGTRLTVT.

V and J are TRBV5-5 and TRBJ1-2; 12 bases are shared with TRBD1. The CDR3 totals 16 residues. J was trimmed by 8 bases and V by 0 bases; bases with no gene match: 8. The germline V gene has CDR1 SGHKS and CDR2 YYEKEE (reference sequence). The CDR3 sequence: CASSLDLGQGARGYTF. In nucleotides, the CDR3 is TGTGCCAGCAGCTTGGATTTGGGACAGGGGGCGAGGGGCTACACCTTC.

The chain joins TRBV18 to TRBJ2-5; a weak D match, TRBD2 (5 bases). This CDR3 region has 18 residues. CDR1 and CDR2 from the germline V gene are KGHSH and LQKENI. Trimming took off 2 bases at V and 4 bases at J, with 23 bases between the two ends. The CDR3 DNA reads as TGTGCCAGCTCACCAAAAGGCATGACGGGAAGATCAGGAGAGACCCAGTACTTC. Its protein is CASSPKGMTGRSGETQYF.

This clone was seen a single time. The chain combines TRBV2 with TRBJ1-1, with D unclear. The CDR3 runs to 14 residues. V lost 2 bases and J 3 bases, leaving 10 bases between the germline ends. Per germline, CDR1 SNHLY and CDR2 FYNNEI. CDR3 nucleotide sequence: TGTGCCAGCAGTGAATCAGGATGGGACACTGAAGCTTTCTTT. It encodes CASSESGWDTEAFF.

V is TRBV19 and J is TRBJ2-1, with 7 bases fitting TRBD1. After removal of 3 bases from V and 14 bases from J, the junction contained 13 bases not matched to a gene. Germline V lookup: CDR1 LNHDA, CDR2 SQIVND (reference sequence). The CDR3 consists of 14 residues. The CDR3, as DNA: TGTGCCAGTAGTATCCTGGGACAGTCGACCGGGGAGTTCTTC. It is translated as CASSILGQSTGEFF. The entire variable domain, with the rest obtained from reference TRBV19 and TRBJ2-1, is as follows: DGGITQSPKYLFRKEGQNVTLSCEQNLNHDAMYWYRQDPGQGLRLIYYSQIVNDFQKGDIAEGYSVSREKKESFPLTVTSAQKNPTAFYLCASSILGQSTGEFFGPGTRLTVL.

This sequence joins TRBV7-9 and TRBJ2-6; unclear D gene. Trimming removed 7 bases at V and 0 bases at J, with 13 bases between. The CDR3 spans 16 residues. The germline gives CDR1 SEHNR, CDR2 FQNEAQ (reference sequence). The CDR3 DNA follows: TGTGCCAGCAACAAGGTCCTCGGCTCTGGGGCCAACGTCCTGACTTTC. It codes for CASNKVLGSGANVLTF.

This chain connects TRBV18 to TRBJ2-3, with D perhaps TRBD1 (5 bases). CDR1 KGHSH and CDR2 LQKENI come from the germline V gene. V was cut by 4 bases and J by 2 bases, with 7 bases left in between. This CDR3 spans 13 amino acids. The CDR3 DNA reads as TGTGCCAGCTCACTCAGGGACACAGATACGCAGTATTTT. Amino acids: CASSLRDTDTQYF. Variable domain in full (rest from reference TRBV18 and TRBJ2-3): NAGVMQNPRHLVRRRGQEARLRCSPMKGHSHVYWYRQLPEEGLKFMVYLQKENIIDESGMPKERFSAEFPKEGPSILRIQQVVRGDSAAYFCASSLRDTDTQYFGPGTRLTVL.

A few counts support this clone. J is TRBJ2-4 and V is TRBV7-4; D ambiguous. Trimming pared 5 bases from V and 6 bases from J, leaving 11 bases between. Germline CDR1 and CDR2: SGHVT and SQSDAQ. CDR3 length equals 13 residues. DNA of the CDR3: TGTGCCAGCAGCACCCCCGCTGGAAACATTCAGTACTTC. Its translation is CASSTPAGNIQYF.

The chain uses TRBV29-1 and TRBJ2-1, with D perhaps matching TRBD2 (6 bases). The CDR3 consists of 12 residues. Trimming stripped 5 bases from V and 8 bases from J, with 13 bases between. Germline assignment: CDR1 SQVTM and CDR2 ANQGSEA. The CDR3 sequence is CSVSREQHEQFF. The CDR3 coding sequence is TGCAGCGTTTCACGGGAGCAGCATGAGCAGTTCTTC.

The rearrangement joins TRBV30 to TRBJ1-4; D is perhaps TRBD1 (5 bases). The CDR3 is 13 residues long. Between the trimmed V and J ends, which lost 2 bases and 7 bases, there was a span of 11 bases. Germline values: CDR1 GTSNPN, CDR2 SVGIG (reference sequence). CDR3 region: CAWSSREGEKLFF. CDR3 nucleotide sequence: TGTGCCTGGAGTTCCAGGGAGGGTGAAAAACTGTTTTTT.

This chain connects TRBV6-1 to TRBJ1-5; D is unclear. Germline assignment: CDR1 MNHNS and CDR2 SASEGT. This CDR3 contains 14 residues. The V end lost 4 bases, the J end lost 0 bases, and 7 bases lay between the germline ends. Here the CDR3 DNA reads TGTGCCAGCAGTGCGACACCTAGCAATCAGCCCCAGCATTTT. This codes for CASSATPSNQPQHF.

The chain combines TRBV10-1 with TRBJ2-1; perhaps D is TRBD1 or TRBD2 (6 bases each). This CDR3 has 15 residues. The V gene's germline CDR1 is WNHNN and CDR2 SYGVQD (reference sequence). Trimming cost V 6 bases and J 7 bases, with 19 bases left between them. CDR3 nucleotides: TGCGCCAGCAGCGGAGGGCGGGACATGGCGAATGAGCAGTTCTTC. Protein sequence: CASSGGRDMANEQFF.

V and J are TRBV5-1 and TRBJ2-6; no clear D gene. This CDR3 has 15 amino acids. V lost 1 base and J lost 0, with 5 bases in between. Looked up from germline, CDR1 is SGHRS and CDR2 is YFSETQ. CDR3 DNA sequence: TGCGCCAGCAGCTTGCGGGTCTCTGGGGCCAACGTCCTGACTTTC. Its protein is CASSLRVSGANVLTF. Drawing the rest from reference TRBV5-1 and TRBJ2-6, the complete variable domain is KAGVTQTPRYLIKTRGQQVTLSCSPISGHRSVSWYQQTPGQGLQFLFEYFSETQRNKGNFPGRFSGRQFSNSRSEMNVSTLELGDSALYLCASSLRVSGANVLTFGAGSRLTVL.

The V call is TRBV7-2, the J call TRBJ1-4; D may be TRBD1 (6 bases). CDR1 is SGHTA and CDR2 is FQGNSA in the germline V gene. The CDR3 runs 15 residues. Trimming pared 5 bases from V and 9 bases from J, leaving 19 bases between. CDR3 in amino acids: CASSPDSPVGQKLFF. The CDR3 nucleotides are TGTGCCAGCAGCCCGGACAGTCCCGTTGGTCAAAAACTGTTTTTT.

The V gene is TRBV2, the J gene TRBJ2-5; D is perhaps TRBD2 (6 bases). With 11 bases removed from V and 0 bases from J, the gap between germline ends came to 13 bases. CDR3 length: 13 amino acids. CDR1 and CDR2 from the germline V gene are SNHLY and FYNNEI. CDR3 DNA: TGTGCCTCCAAGGCGGGGAACCAAGAGACCCAGTACTTC. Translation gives CASKAGNQETQYF.

CDR3 region: CASSHGLAGGKNTGELFF. The DNA for the CDR3 is TGTGCCAGCAGCCACGGACTAGCGGGAGGGAAGAACACCGGGGAGCTGTTTTTT. This chain uses TRBV9 with TRBJ2-2; 15 bases agree with TRBD2. Per germline, CDR1 SGDLS and CDR2 YYNGEE. The junction had 5 bases not matched to a gene; V was cut back by 4 bases and J by 1 base. The CDR3 runs 18 residues.

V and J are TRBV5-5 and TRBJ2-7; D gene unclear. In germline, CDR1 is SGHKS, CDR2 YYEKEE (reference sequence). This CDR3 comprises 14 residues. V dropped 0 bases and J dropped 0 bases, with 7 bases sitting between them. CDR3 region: CASSLVGGSYEQYF. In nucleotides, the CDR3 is TGTGCCAGCAGCTTGGTTGGCGGCTCCTACGAGCAGTACTTC.

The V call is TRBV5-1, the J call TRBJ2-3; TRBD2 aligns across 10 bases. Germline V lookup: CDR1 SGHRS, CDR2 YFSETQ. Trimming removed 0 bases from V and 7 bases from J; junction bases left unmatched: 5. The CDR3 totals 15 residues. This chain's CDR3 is CASSLGLAGVNTQYF. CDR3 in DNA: TGCGCCAGCAGCTTGGGTCTAGCGGGGGTAAATACGCAGTATTTT.

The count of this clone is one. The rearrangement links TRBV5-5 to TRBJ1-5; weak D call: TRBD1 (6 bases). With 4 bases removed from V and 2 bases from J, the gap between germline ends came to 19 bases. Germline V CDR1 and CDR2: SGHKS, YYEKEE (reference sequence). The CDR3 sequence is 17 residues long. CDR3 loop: CASSLNPTGYRNQPQHF. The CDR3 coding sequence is TGTGCCAGCAGCCTCAACCCGACAGGCTACCGCAATCAGCCCCAGCATTTT.

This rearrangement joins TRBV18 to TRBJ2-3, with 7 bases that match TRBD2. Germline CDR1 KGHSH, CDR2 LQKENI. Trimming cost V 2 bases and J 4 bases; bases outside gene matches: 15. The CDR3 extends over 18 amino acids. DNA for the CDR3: TGTGCCAGCTCACCAGAGGGAGGGCCGATCGGAGTTCCAGATACGCAGTATTTT. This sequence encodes CASSPEGGPIGVPDTQYF.

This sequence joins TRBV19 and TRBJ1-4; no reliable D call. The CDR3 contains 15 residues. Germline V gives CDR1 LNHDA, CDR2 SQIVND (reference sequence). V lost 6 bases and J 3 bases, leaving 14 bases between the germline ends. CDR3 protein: CASSRSRRANEKLFF. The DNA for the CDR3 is TGTGCCAGTAGCCGGTCAAGACGGGCTAATGAAAAACTGTTTTTT.

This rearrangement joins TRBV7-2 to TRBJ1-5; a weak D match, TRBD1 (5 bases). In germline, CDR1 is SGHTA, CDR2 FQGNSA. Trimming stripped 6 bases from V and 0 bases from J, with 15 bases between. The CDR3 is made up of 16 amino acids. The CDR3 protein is CASSPRRGDSNQPQHF. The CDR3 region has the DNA TGTGCCAGCAGTCCAAGACGGGGCGATAGCAATCAGCCCCAGCATTTT.